The next 24 T cell receptor beta chains were all read from a single sample in a study of blood T cells in healthy people across ages. Together with a sample-barcoded 5' primer, a J-beta primer mix was included in a second PCR lasting about 6 to 11 cycles. One entry per CDR3 protein results from TCRdb running MiXCR on the 5' RACE reads. The sample consists of some 860,000 distinct CDR3 sequences, 56% of them appearing once. The specimen sequenced was blood. Receptors originate from a man in his forties in good health.

This chain joins TRBV9 and TRBJ2-1, with D maybe TRBD2 (6 bases). The end of the DNA is better explained by TRBJ2-7, so the J call may be wrong. Germline lookup yields CDR1 SGDLS and CDR2 YYNGEE. CDR3 length: 16 residues. CDR3 amino acids: CASSPRLASSYNEQYF. As DNA, the CDR3 is TGTGCCAGCAGCCCCCGGCTAGCGAGTTCCTACAATGAGCAGTACTTC.

The rearrangement uses TRBV2 and TRBJ2-4; D gene uncertain. The J call is in doubt because the DNA end fits TRBJ2-7 better. CDR3 length: 12 amino acids. Germline V lookup: CDR1 SNHLY, CDR2 FYNNEI. CDR3: CASSEVRNEQYF. The CDR3 nucleotides read TGTGCCAGCAGTGAAGTGCGTAACGAGCAGTACTTC.

V usage is TRBV6-2 or TRBV6-3 and J usage is TRBJ2-4; D is possibly TRBD1 (5 bases). The DNA end lines up better with TRBJ2-7; the J call may be wrong. The CDR3 has 14 residues. Per germline, CDR1 MNHEY and CDR2 SVGEGT. The CDR3, as DNA: TGTGCCAGCAAAAACGTGGACACGTCCCACGAGCAGTACTTC. Its translation is CASKNVDTSHEQYF.

This chain connects TRBV9 to TRBJ1-2, with no clear D. In germline, CDR1 is SGDLS, CDR2 YYNGEE. V gave up 4 bases and J gave up 7 bases, with 11 bases separating them. The CDR3 loop spans 12 amino acids. CDR3 nucleotide sequence: TGTGCCAGCAGCATCCCGGACCCTGGCTACACCTTC. The encoded protein is CASSIPDPGYTF.

This clonotype showed up just a few times. The chain combines TRBV12-3 or TRBV12-4 with TRBJ2-5; D might be TRBD2 (5 bases). V lost 6 bases and J 4 bases, leaving 21 bases between the germline ends. CDR3 length: 16 amino acids. The CDR3 here is CASSSFSVGLGETQYF. CDR3 nucleotides: TGTGCCAGCAGCTCATTTAGCGTCGGGCTCGGAGAGACCCAGTACTTC.

The genes are TRBV7-9 and TRBJ1-1; D might be TRBD1 (5 bases). The CDR3 consists of 12 residues. Germline-derived CDR1 and CDR2 are SEHNR and FQNEAQ (reference sequence). Trimming removed 0 bases from V and 7 bases from J, with 6 bases in between. CDR3 sequence reads: CASSLARGEAFF. The CDR3 bases are TGTGCCAGCAGCTTAGCTAGGGGTGAAGCTTTCTTT.

The CDR3 nucleotides read TGCAGCGAGTTGGTCGGGGCTGCAGATACGCAGTATTTT. Amino acids: CSELVGAADTQYF. This chain links TRBV20-1 with TRBJ2-3, with D possibly being TRBD1 or TRBD2 (5 bases each). Germline values: CDR1 DFQATT, CDR2 SNEGSKA (reference sequence). The CDR3 contains 13 residues.

V gene TRBV29-1 combines with J gene TRBJ2-3; TRBD2 matches at 9 bases. Germline lookup yields CDR1 SQVTM and CDR2 ANQGSEA. The CDR3 loop spans 15 amino acids. J gave up 2 bases and V 4 bases, and 7 bases lay outside the gene matches. DNA for the CDR3: TGCAGCGTTGTTGGCGCGGGAGGGAACACAGATACGCAGTATTTT. This encodes CSVVGAGGNTDTQYF.

The rearrangement uses TRBV6-5 and TRBJ1-5, with D uncertain. The CDR3 runs 14 residues. The V gene's germline CDR1 is MNHEY and CDR2 SVGAGI. V shed 2 bases and J shed 2 bases, with 7 bases lying between them. The CDR3 nucleotides are TGTGCCAGCAGTTACGGGGTCGGCAATCAGCCCCAGCATTTT. This sequence encodes CASSYGVGNQPQHF.

This clonotype came up once. V is TRBV3-1 and J is TRBJ2-5, with TRBD2 matching 8 bases. The J call may be in error: the DNA end matches TRBJ2-7 better. There are 15 residues in the CDR3. CDR1 LGHDT and CDR2 YNNKEL come from the germline V gene (reference sequence). The CDR3 protein is CASSSGRGAFYEQYF. CDR3 sequence (DNA): TGTGCCAGCAGTTCGGGGCGGGGGGCCTTCTACGAGCAGTACTTC.

This chain joins TRBV12-3 or TRBV12-4 and TRBJ2-3, with 14 bases that match TRBD2. The ends lost 5 bases at V and 0 bases at J; junction bases unmatched: 4. The CDR3 totals 17 residues. The CDR3 coding sequence is TGTGCCAGCAGTCGACTAGCGGGAGGGGAGAGCACAGATACGCAGTATTTT. Its protein is CASSRLAGGESTDTQYF.

The chain couples TRBV3-1 to TRBJ2-5; the D call may be TRBD1 or TRBD2 (6 bases each). In germline, CDR1 is LGHDT, CDR2 YNNKEL (reference sequence). V dropped 0 bases and J dropped 4 bases, with 9 bases sitting between them. The CDR3 loop spans 14 amino acids. The CDR3 nucleotides read TGTGCCAGCAGCCAAGAGGGGGGCGGAGAGACCCAGTACTTC. It specifies CASSQEGGGETQYF.

The chain recombines TRBV9 with TRBJ2-4; D remains unclear. The J call is uncertain, as TRBJ2-5 better fits the DNA end. This CDR3 is built from 14 residues. Germline V lookup: CDR1 SGDLS, CDR2 YYNGEE. The CDR3 protein is CASSVAPKAETQYF. CDR3 DNA sequence: TGTGCCAGCAGCGTAGCACCCAAAGCGGAGACCCAGTACTTC.

The chain carries TRBV28 and TRBJ1-5; D might be TRBD1 (5 bases). This CDR3 region has 14 residues. V lost 7 bases to trimming and J lost 7 bases, with 17 bases between them. CDR1 MDHEN and CDR2 SYDVKM come from the germline V gene. DNA of the CDR3: TGTGCCAGCACCGTTAGTGGGGCTGGGCAGCCCCAGCATTTT. Protein: CASTVSGAGQPQHF.

This sequence joins TRBV6-2 or TRBV6-3 and TRBJ2-3; D is undetermined. This CDR3 region has 13 residues. V was clipped by 4 bases and J by 4 bases, with 9 bases between them. The germline V gene has CDR1 MNHEY and CDR2 SVGEGT. The CDR3 sequence is CASSFGYADTQYF. DNA of the CDR3: TGTGCCAGCAGTTTCGGCTACGCAGATACGCAGTATTTT.

This clonotype was seen a handful of times. Here the CDR3 reads CASRRAGDSTDTQYF. For the CDR3, the DNA is TGCGCCAGCAGAAGGGCGGGGGATAGCACAGATACGCAGTATTTT. The rearrangement links TRBV5-1 to TRBJ2-3; 7 bases line up with TRBD2. With V trimmed by 5 bases and J by 0 bases, 6 bases remained unmatched. CDR3 length equals 15 residues. Germline V lookup: CDR1 SGHRS, CDR2 YFSETQ.

The gene calls are TRBV6-6 and TRBJ1-5; no clear D gene. The CDR3 sequence is 13 residues long. With 7 bases removed from V and 4 bases from J, the gap between germline ends came to 11 bases. In germline, CDR1 is MNHNY, CDR2 SVGAGI (reference sequence). CDR3 in amino acids: CASTILVNQPQHF. CDR3 coding DNA: TGTGCCAGCACCATTTTAGTGAATCAGCCCCAGCATTTT.

The V and J genes are TRBV6-5 and TRBJ1-5; 12 nucleotides align to TRBD1. This CDR3 comprises 16 residues. V dropped 0 bases and J dropped 5; count of bases not matched to a gene: 2. Germline V gene data show CDR1 as MNHEY and CDR2 as SVGAGI. In DNA form, the CDR3 reads TGTGCCAGCAGTTACTCCGGGACAGGGGGCGATCAGCCCCAGCATTTT. It translates to CASSYSGTGGDQPQHF.

The chain recombines TRBV5-1 with TRBJ2-4, with 10 bases identical to TRBD2. The end of the DNA aligns better with TRBJ2-5, so the J call may be wrong. The CDR3 length is 17 residues. Germline V gene lookup returns CDR1 SGHRS and CDR2 YFSETQ. In DNA form, the CDR3 reads TGCGCCAGCAGCCTCGGGACTAGCGTGATCCTACAAGAGACCCAGTACTTC. Its translation is CASSLGTSVILQETQYF.

The chain carries TRBV2 and TRBJ1-4; unclear D gene. CDR3 length: 16 residues. CDR1 SNHLY and CDR2 FYNNEI come from the germline V gene. V was cut by 8 bases and J by 5 bases, with 21 bases left in between. CDR3 sequence reads: CASVLAVGQVNEKLFF. CDR3 DNA sequence: TGTGCCAGCGTCCTAGCGGTCGGGCAGGTGAATGAAAAACTGTTTTTT.

V usage is TRBV4-3 and J usage is TRBJ2-3; D remains unclear. The germline gives CDR1 LGHNA, CDR2 YSLEER. Trimming removed 0 bases from V and 0 bases from J, with 10 bases in between. The CDR3 sequence is 16 residues long. CDR3 nucleotides: TGCGCCAGCAGCCAAGAAGGGATCCTTAGCACAGATACGCAGTATTTT. The encoded protein is CASSQEGILSTDTQYF.

In its sample, this clonotype was seen a few times. The chain joins TRBV20-1 to TRBJ2-5; no clear D gene. V was clipped by 2 bases and J by 5 bases, with 12 bases between them. CDR3 size: 13 residues. Germline V gene lookup returns CDR1 DFQATT and CDR2 SNEGSKA (reference sequence). The CDR3 sequence: CSARFWPAETQYF. The CDR3 DNA reads TGCAGTGCTAGATTCTGGCCCGCCGAGACCCAGTACTTC.

The chain recombines TRBV29-1 with TRBJ1-1; D is ambiguous. Trimming cost V 1 base and J 5 bases, with 5 bases left between them. Germline assignment: CDR1 SQVTM and CDR2 ANQGSEA. The CDR3 has 11 amino acids. CDR3: CSVEGQTEAFF. As DNA, the CDR3 is TGCAGCGTTGAAGGCCAGACTGAAGCTTTCTTT.

The rearrangement uses TRBV25-1 and TRBJ2-5; D is possibly TRBD1 or TRBD2 (6 bases each). Trimming cost V 4 bases and J 1 base, with 13 bases left between them. CDR3 length: 15 amino acids. From germline, CDR1 is MGHDK and CDR2 SYGVNS. CDR3 in amino acids: CASSGQGRSQETQYF. CDR3 nucleotides: TGTGCCAGCAGTGGCCAGGGGAGGAGCCAAGAGACCCAGTACTTC.